This T cell receptor (beta chain) was identified in a study of blood T cells in healthy people across ages. The authors ran a second PCR of 7 to 11 cycles using a sample-barcoded 5' primer and a J-beta primer mix. Each CDR3 protein gets one entry after TCRdb re-called the 5' RACE reads with MiXCR. The table has 760,000 or so distinct CDR3 sequences, around 25% seen once. This CDR3 is 16 amino acids long. The same sample was also studied in work on T cells of mothers and their children.

This clonotype was obtained from a boy under 18 in good health. The specimen was blood. The chain is built from TRBV12-3 or TRBV12-4 and TRBJ2-5; 12 bases match TRBD2. The DNA end lines up better with TRBJ2-7; the J call may be wrong. CDR3 protein: CARTITGTSGSYEQYF. The CDR3 nucleotides read TGTGCCCGCACCATTACCGGGACTAGCGGGTCCTACGAGCAGTACTTC.